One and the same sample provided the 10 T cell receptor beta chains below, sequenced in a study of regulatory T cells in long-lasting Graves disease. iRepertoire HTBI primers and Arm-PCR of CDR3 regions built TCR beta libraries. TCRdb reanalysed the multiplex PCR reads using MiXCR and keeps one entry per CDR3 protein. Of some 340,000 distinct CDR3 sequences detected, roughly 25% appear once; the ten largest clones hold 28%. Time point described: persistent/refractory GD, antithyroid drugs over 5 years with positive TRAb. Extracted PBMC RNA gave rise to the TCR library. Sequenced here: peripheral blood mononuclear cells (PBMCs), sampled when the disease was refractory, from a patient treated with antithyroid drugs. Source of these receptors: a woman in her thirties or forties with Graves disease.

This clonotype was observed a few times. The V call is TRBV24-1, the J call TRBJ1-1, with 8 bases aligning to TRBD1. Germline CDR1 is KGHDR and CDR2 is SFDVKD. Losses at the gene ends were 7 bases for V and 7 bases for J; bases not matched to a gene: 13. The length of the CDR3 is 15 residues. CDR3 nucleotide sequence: TGTGCCACCAGGTCCAACGGCCGAGACAGGGGTGAAGCTTTCTTT. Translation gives CATRSNGRDRGEAFF.

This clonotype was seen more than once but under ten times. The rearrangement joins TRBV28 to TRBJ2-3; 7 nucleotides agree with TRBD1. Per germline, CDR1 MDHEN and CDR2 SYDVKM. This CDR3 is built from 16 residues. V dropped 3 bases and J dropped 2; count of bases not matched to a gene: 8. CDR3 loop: CASSFPRDRITDTQYF. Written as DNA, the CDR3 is TGTGCCAGCAGTTTTCCTCGGGACAGAATCACAGATACGCAGTATTTT.

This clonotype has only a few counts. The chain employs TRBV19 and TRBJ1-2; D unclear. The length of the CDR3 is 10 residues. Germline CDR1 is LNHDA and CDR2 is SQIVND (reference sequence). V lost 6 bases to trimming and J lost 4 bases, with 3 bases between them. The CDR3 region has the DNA TGTGCCAGTAGCGGCTATGGCTACACCTTC. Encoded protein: CASSGYGYTF.

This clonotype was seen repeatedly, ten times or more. The CDR3 coding sequence is TGCAGTGCCCCCCCGGGTGGGCTCTACGAGCAGTACTTC. Protein: CSAPPGGLYEQYF. The rearrangement joins TRBV20-1 to TRBJ2-7, with D hard to call. The germline V gene encodes CDR1 DFQATT and CDR2 SNEGSKA (reference sequence). CDR3 length: 13 residues. The germline V and J ends were trimmed by 6 bases and 3 bases, with 15 bases remaining between them.

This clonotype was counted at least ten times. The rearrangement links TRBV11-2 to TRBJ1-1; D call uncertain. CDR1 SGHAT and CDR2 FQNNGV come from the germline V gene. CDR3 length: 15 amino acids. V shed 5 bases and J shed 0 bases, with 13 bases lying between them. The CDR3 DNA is TGTGCCAGCAGCGCCCACGCGATCCTGAACACTGAAGCTTTCTTT. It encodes CASSAHAILNTEAFF.

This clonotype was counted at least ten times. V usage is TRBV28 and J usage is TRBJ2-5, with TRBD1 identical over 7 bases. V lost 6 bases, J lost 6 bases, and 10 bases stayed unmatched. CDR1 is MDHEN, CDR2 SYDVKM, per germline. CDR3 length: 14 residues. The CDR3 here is CASSRQGIKKTQYF. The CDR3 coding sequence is TGTGCCAGCAGCCGACAGGGTATCAAAAAGACCCAGTACTTC.

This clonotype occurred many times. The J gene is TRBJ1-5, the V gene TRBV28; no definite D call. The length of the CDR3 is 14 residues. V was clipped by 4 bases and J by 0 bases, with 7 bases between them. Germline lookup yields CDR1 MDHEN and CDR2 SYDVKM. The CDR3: CASSSDYSNQPQHF. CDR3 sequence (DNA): TGTGCCAGCAGTTCGGATTATAGCAATCAGCCCCAGCATTTT.

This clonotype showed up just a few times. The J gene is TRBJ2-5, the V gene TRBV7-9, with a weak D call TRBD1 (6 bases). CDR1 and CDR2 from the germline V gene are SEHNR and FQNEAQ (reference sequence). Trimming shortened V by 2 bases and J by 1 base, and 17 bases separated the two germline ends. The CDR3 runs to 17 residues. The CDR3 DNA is TGTGCCAGCAGCTTATGGGGCCGGACAGATAGCCAAGAGACCCAGTACTTC. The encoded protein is CASSLWGRTDSQETQYF.

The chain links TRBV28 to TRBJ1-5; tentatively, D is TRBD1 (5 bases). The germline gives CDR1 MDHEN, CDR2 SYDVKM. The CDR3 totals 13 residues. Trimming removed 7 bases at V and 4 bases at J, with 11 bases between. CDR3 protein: CASNRGGNQPQHF. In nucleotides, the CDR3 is TGTGCCAGCAACCGGGGGGGGAATCAGCCCCAGCATTTT.

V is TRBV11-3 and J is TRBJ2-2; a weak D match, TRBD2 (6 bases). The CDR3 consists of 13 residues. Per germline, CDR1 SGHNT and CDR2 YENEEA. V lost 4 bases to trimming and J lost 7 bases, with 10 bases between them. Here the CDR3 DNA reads TGTGCCAGCAGCTCCCCGACTAGCGGGGAGCTGTTTTTT. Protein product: CASSSPTSGELFF.